This T cell receptor (beta chain) stems from a study of shared clonotypes between healthy human individuals. Trimming shortened V by 2 bases and J by 3 bases, and 11 bases separated the two germline ends. The CDR3 spans 14 residues. Germline lookup yields CDR1 MNHEY and CDR2 SVGAGI. Notes on this clone: Antigen specificity is unknown.

Study-wide findings and caveats: The study found lower generation probabilities in non-shared clonotypes than in those shared by all four donors. The rarefaction results pointed to incomplete sorted-subset sequencing despite large depth. Larger estimated richness was generally recorded for naive subsets relative to memory subsets.

The assay was immunoSEQ multiplex PCR, and TCRdb's table has in-frame clones only and misses some. The sample includes approximately 1.4 million clones, around 98% of them seen just once. The chain uses TRBV6-5 and TRBJ2-7; maybe TRBD1 (6 bases). The specimen sequenced was naive CD4+ T cells sorted from blood. Subset denoted: CD45RA+ positively selected. The sequence was obtained from a man aged 25-40 years in good health. The CDR3 region is CASSYGTHVYEQYF. CDR3 bases: TGTGCCAGCAGTTACGGGACACATGTCTACGAGCAGTACTTC.